This is a list of T cell receptor beta chains from one sample in a study of glioma-infiltrating T cells after dendritic cell vaccination. The protocol was immunoSEQ multiplex PCR, while the TCRdb copy is restricted to in-frame clones and leaves out a portion. Of about 64,000 clones detected, about 81% appear once; the ten largest clones hold 9.2%. This specimen consisted of blood, obtained before dendritic cell vaccination. The receptor set was obtained from a human donor with glioblastoma. The CDR3 runs from the conserved cysteine through the conserved F or W. A D gene is named only where the DNA matches it firmly. Some rows have no size entry. The others give once, few or many, or a class for an expanded clone.

TGTGCCAGCAGTTGGACAGGGAGTAATTCACCCCTCCACTTT,CASSWTGSNSPLHF,TRBJ1-6,TRBD1,once,TRBV27
TGTGCCATCAGTGCCAGCGGGGGAGCAAAGACCGACAATGAGCAGTTCTTC,CAISASGGAKTDNEQFF,TRBJ2-1,TRBD2,few,TRBV10-3
TGTGCCAGCAGTTATCAGCGGGGGTACGAGCAGTACTTC,CASSYQRGYEQYF,TRBJ2-7,TRBD2,once,TRBV6-5
TGTGCCAGCAGCTTAGGTGGTAGCGGGGGGGCCCATGAGCAGTTCTTC,CASSLGGSGGAHEQFF,TRBJ2-1,TRBD2,once,TRBV7-8
TGTGCCAGCAGCAGCCCCCAGGGGCTCCCTTTAGAGGGCACAGATACGCAGTATTTT,CASSSPQGLPLEGTDTQYF,TRBJ2-3,.,.,TRBV7-6
TGTGCCAGCAGCTTAAGACGGGGGGCCGACAATGAGCAGTTCTTC,CASSLRRGADNEQFF,TRBJ2-1,.,.,TRBV5-4
TGTGCCTGTGCCGACGGGGGGGCTCGGGAGACCCAGTACTTC,CACADGGARETQYF,TRBJ2-5,TRBD2,.,TRBV30
TGCAGCGTAAAACAGGGTAGCACAGATACGCAGTATTTT,CSVKQGSTDTQYF,TRBJ2-3,.,.,TRBV29-1
TGTGCCAGCAGCTTAGGTTGGGACAGGGTCGCCGGGGAGCTGTTTTTT,CASSLGWDRVAGELFF,TRBJ2-2,TRBD1,.,TRBV11-2
TGTGCCAGCAGTCGAGTCCATCTCACTGAAGCTTTCTTT,CASSRVHLTEAFF,TRBJ1-1,.,once,TRBV11-3
TGTGCCAGCACCGGGAACTTCCCGCCCTACGAGCAGTACTTC,CASTGNFPPYEQYF,TRBJ2-7,.,.,TRBV6-5
TGTGCCAGCAGCCCTGGACAGTACACAGATACGCAGTATTTT,CASSPGQYTDTQYF,TRBJ2-3,.,.,TRBV6-5
TGCGCCAGCAGTCCCGGACAGGGAAACACCGGGGAGCTGTTTTTT,CASSPGQGNTGELFF,TRBJ2-2,TRBD1,.,TRBV5-1
TGCGCCAGCAGCTTGGAGTCAGGGGCCGGAGATACGCAGTATTTT,CASSLESGAGDTQYF,TRBJ2-3,.,.,TRBV5-1
TGCAGCGTCCTTCGGGGAGGGGGTGGGCTTTCCTACGAGCAGTACTTC,CSVLRGGGGLSYEQYF,TRBJ2-7,.,.,TRBV29-1
TGTGCCAGCAGTGCGGCTACTAGCGGGGGCGAGCAGTTCTTC,CASSAATSGGEQFF,TRBJ2-1,TRBD2,.,TRBV6-4